This T cell receptor (beta chain) was retrieved from a study of molecular identifiers for immune sequencing clone quantification. V shed 1 base and J shed 3 bases, with 9 bases lying between them. The CDR3 runs 14 residues. The germline V gene has CDR1 LNHDA and CDR2 SQIVND (reference sequence). Previously described methods and listed TCR primers were employed for the bulk TCR libraries. Each CDR3 protein gets one entry after TCRdb re-called the PCR reads with MiXCR. Of 35,000 or so distinct CDR3 sequences in the sample, approximately 19% were seen once. The study, taken as a whole, reports: Jurkat TCR RNA spiked in from one cell (amid over 850,000 naive cells) was reportedly detectable. Barcodes shared by identical TCR molecules could lead to underestimated sizes of highly expanded clones.

This clonotype was recorded at least ten times. Its matching antigen is unknown. The specimen was naive CD8+ T cells from blood, with Jurkat cell RNA spiked in. Subset noted: FACS-sorted CD8+CD4-CCR7+CD45RA+ naive T cells. V and J are TRBV19 and TRBJ2-5; D remains ambiguous. This sequence was found in a human donor in good health. Some libraries in this study had Jurkat cell RNA spiked in. The CDR3 nucleotides are TGTGCCAGTAGTATAGGCAGAGCAGAAGAGACCCAGTACTTC. Protein product: CASSIGRAEETQYF.